Each of the 20 T cell receptor beta chains below was sequenced from the same sample in a study of regulatory and conventional T cells in RAG deficiency (dated by TCRdb to the late 2010s). The library was made by the immunoSEQ multiplex PCR assay. This immuneACCESS table, as held by TCRdb, lists in-frame sequences with V and J called but not all clones. Of the missing ones, under half trace to an unresolved V gene in checked studies; the others have no known cause. In all, the sample holds approximately 1,000 clones, and 80% to 85% of those were seen once. The top ten clones comprise approximately 7.3% of the sample. Before genomic DNA extraction, conventional CD4+ T cells were purified from blood as CD25-low CD127-high cells. The sample taken for sequencing was CD4+ effector T cells sorted from blood. The receptor source for this set is a human donor with RAG deficiency presenting as combined immunodeficiency.

The chain recombines TRBV6-5 with TRBJ1-5; D possibly corresponds to TRBD1 (6 bases). The CDR3 has 15 residues. V dropped 5 bases and J dropped 6 bases, with 17 bases sitting between them. Germline V lookup: CDR1 MNHEY, CDR2 SVGAGI. The CDR3 nucleotides are TGTGCCAGCAGTACAACAGGGTTATCGCGTCAGCCCCAGCATTTT. Translated: CASSTTGLSRQPQHF.

This chain links TRBV7-3 with TRBJ2-7, with no clear D. CDR1 and CDR2 from the germline V gene are SGHTA and FQGTGA. This CDR3 has 13 residues. Trimming took 4 bases from V and 7 from J, leaving 14 bases between them. CDR3 residues: CASSSLRGMEQYF. The CDR3 nucleotides read TGTGCCAGCAGCTCCCTCCGCGGAATGGAGCAGTACTTC.

V and J are TRBV12-5 and TRBJ1-1; no reliable D call. This CDR3 contains 15 residues. Looked up from germline, CDR1 is LGHNT and CDR2 is FRNRAP. Trimming took off 0 bases at V and 2 bases at J, with 10 bases between the two ends. CDR3 sequence reads: CASGLVLFANTEAFF. Written as DNA, the CDR3 is TGTGCTAGTGGTTTGGTACTATTCGCCAACACTGAAGCTTTCTTT. Based on the CDR3 plus reference TRBV12-5 and TRBJ1-1, the full variable domain is DARVTQTPRHKVTEMGQEVTMRCQPILGHNTVFWYRQTMMQGLELLAYFRNRAPLDDSGMPKDRFSAEMPDATLATLKIQPSEPRDSAVYFCASGLVLFANTEAFFGQGTRLTVV.

The chain recombines TRBV7-2 with TRBJ2-3, with unresolved D. The germline CDR1 and CDR2 sequences are SGHTA and FQGNSA. V was trimmed by 5 bases and J by 2 bases, leaving 5 bases between them. The CDR3 totals 12 residues. The CDR3 region is CASSLFTDTQYF. CDR3 nucleotides: TGTGCCAGCAGCCTATTCACAGATACGCAGTATTTT. The whole variable domain, remainder taken from reference TRBV7-2 and TRBJ2-3, is GAGVSQSPSNKVTEKGKDVELRCDPISGHTALYWYRQSLGQGLEFLIYFQGNSAPDKSGLPSDRFSAERTGGSVSTLTIQRTQQEDSAVYLCASSLFTDTQYFGPGTRLTVL.

The J gene is TRBJ2-1, the V gene TRBV7-3; D unresolved. The CDR3 runs 13 residues. With 0 bases removed from V and 3 bases from J, the gap between germline ends came to 3 bases. Germline V gene data show CDR1 as SGHTA and CDR2 as FQGTGA. The chain's CDR3 is CASSLTGYNEQFF. The DNA for the CDR3 is TGTGCCAGCAGCTTAACTGGCTACAATGAGCAGTTCTTC.

This clone came up a few times. The chain links TRBV6-5 to TRBJ1-5; the D gene is possibly TRBD1 (5 bases). The CDR3 sequence is 15 residues long. In germline, CDR1 is MNHEY, CDR2 SVGAGI. V dropped 1 base and J dropped 3 bases, with 10 bases sitting between them. The CDR3 sequence is CASSYLRGDNQPQHF. DNA for the CDR3: TGTGCCAGCAGTTACTTAAGGGGAGACAATCAGCCCCAGCATTTT.

The chain employs TRBV15 and TRBJ2-7; 8 bases fit TRBD2. The trim removed 4 bases at V and 2 bases at J, leaving 10 bases unmatched. The CDR3 loop spans 16 amino acids. From germline, CDR1 is LNHNV and CDR2 YYDKDF (reference sequence). CDR3 DNA sequence: TGTGCCACCAGCACTCTCCGGACTAGCCCGGCCTACGAGCAGTACTTC. Translated: CATSTLRTSPAYEQYF.

The J gene is TRBJ2-3, the V gene TRBV18, with D unclear. V was shortened by 2 bases and J by 3 bases, with 3 bases between the two germline ends. The CDR3 runs to 12 residues. Germline V lookup: CDR1 KGHSH, CDR2 LQKENI. DNA of the CDR3: TGTGCCAGCTCACCAAGAACAGATACGCAGTATTTT. It translates to CASSPRTDTQYF.

The chain carries TRBV25-1 and TRBJ2-3; no firm D call. CDR3 length equals 11 residues. The V gene lost 5 bases and the J gene lost 2 bases, with 2 bases spanning the gap. Germline CDR1 and CDR2: MGHDK and SYGVNS. This CDR3 reads CASSPTDTQYF. As DNA, the CDR3 is TGTGCCAGCAGTCCCACAGATACGCAGTATTTT.

The V and J genes are TRBV5-4 and TRBJ1-2; unclear D gene. CDR1 is SGHNT, CDR2 YYREEE, per germline (reference sequence). This CDR3 contains 16 residues. V was pared by 7 bases and J by 4 bases, with 23 bases between. Here the CDR3 reads CASRANVPGRTYGYTF. CDR3 nucleotides: TGTGCCAGCCGGGCAAACGTACCGGGAAGGACCTATGGCTACACCTTC.

The DNA for the CDR3 is TGTGCCAGCAGCTTAGGAGTTATAGATACGCAGTATTTT. Translating it yields CASSLGVIDTQYF. V is TRBV11-3 and J is TRBJ2-3; D is uncertain. The CDR3 length is 13 residues. Trimming took 1 base from V and 5 from J, leaving 7 bases between them. The V gene's germline CDR1 is SGHNT and CDR2 YENEEA.

The rearrangement links TRBV25-1 to TRBJ2-3; D unclear. Germline V gene data show CDR1 as MGHDK and CDR2 as SYGVNS. The ends were cut back, 3 bases at V and 2 bases at J, with 9 bases in the middle. CDR3 size: 14 residues. DNA for the CDR3: TGTGCCAGCAGTGACCCCTACCCCACAGATACGCAGTATTTT. Its translation is CASSDPYPTDTQYF.

This clone was seen a few times. The chain joins TRBV7-2 to TRBJ1-1; no firm D call. From germline, CDR1 is SGHTA and CDR2 FQGNSA. The CDR3 spans 13 residues. V was cut by 1 base and J by 1 base, with 4 bases left in between. DNA for the CDR3: TGTGCCAGCAGCTTAGAGAGGAACACTGAAGCTTTCTTT. Protein sequence: CASSLERNTEAFF.

The J gene is TRBJ2-1, the V gene TRBV28, with D tentatively TRBD1 (6 bases). There are 16 residues in the CDR3. Germline-derived CDR1 and CDR2 are MDHEN and SYDVKM. V was shortened by 6 bases and J by 3 bases, with 18 bases between the two germline ends. In nucleotides, the CDR3 is TGTGCCAGCAGCCGATCCCCAGGGGCCCTCTACAATGAGCAGTTCTTC. This translates into CASSRSPGALYNEQFF.

The V gene is TRBV20-1, the J gene TRBJ1-2; D gene uncertain. The CDR3 sequence is 10 residues long. Looked up from germline, CDR1 is DFQATT and CDR2 is SNEGSKA (reference sequence). Between the trimmed V and J ends, which lost 3 bases and 3 bases, there was a span of 2 bases. In DNA form, the CDR3 reads TGCAGTGCTAGCTACTATGGCTACACCTTC. Translation gives CSASYYGYTF.

The chain links TRBV21-1 to TRBJ2-6; the D call in the table, TRBD2, was not verified against the DNA. TRBV21-1 is a pseudogene segment. The CDR3 consists of 18 residues. The CDR3 reads CASRNDLATQSRANVLTF. The CDR3 region has the DNA TGTGCCAGCAGAAACGACTTAGCTACACAAAGTCGGGCCAACGTCCTGACTTTC.

V usage is TRBV5-1 and J usage is TRBJ2-7; D not resolved. The germline V gene has CDR1 SGHRS and CDR2 YFSETQ. The germline V and J ends were trimmed by 1 base and 4 bases, with 3 bases remaining between them. The CDR3 is 11 residues long. The CDR3 spells CASSLFYEQYF. CDR3 nucleotide sequence: TGCGCCAGCAGCTTGTTTTACGAGCAGTACTTC.

The V call is TRBV7-2, the J call TRBJ2-1; unclear D gene. The CDR3 contains 13 residues. The germline CDR1 and CDR2 sequences are SGHTA and FQGNSA. Between the trimmed V and J ends, which lost 0 bases and 7 bases, there was a span of 7 bases. CDR3 in amino acids: CASSLASLNEQFF. CDR3 coding DNA: TGTGCCAGCAGCTTAGCCTCTCTTAATGAGCAGTTCTTC. The whole variable domain, filled in from reference TRBV7-2 and TRBJ2-1, reads GAGVSQSPSNKVTEKGKDVELRCDPISGHTALYWYRQSLGQGLEFLIYFQGNSAPDKSGLPSDRFSAERTGGSVSTLTIQRTQQEDSAVYLCASSLASLNEQFFGPGTRLTVL.

This rearrangement joins TRBV5-1 to TRBJ2-1, with D hard to call. V lost 4 bases to trimming and J lost 2 bases, with 4 bases between them. This CDR3 contains 12 residues. From germline, CDR1 is SGHRS and CDR2 YFSETQ. CDR3 protein: CASSVPYNEQFF. CDR3 nucleotides: TGCGCCAGCAGCGTACCCTACAATGAGCAGTTCTTC. The full variable domain, its missing parts supplied by reference TRBV5-1 and TRBJ2-1, is KAGVTQTPRYLIKTRGQQVTLSCSPISGHRSVSWYQQTPGQGLQFLFEYFSETQRNKGNFPGRFSGRQFSNSRSEMNVSTLELGDSALYLCASSVPYNEQFFGPGTRLTVL.

This chain links TRBV19 with TRBJ1-1; D unresolved. Germline V CDR1 and CDR2: LNHDA, SQIVND (reference sequence). V lost 3 bases and J 1 base, leaving 6 bases between the germline ends. This CDR3 has 13 amino acids. For the CDR3, the DNA is TGTGCCAGTAGTATGATGGGGAACACTGAAGCTTTCTTT. This sequence encodes CASSMMGNTEAFF.